This entry lists 12 T cell receptor beta chains sequenced from one sample in a study of blood T cell repertoires in COVID-19. Profiled with immunoSEQ multiplex PCR; TCRdb holds only in-frame clones, not every one. There are approximately 65,000 clones in the sample; about 86% occur only once, and more than 0.95% lies in the top ten. Sequenced sample: peripheral blood. These receptors came from a man aged 40-49 years with acute or convalescent COVID-19.

The chain carries TRBV19 and TRBJ2-7; D possibly corresponds to TRBD1 (6 bases). Trimming took off 4 bases at V and 4 bases at J, with 14 bases between the two ends. The CDR3 runs to 14 residues. CDR1 and CDR2 (germline): LNHDA, SQIVND (reference sequence). Here the CDR3 reads CASSRRTERYEQYF. The CDR3 DNA is TGTGCCAGTAGTAGACGGACAGAAAGGTACGAGCAGTACTTC.

The rearrangement joins TRBV19 to TRBJ2-7, with D possibly TRBD2 on 5 matching bases. CDR1 is LNHDA and CDR2 is SQIVND in the germline V gene (reference sequence). V was shortened by 5 bases and J by 6 bases, with 17 bases between the two germline ends. The CDR3 consists of 14 residues. The DNA for the CDR3 is TGTGCCAGTAGTCGGGAAGCCGGGCAAAGCGAGCAGTACTTC. It is translated as CASSREAGQSEQYF.

V gene TRBV19 combines with J gene TRBJ1-5, with D possibly TRBD1 on 6 matching bases. V was clipped by 7 bases and J by 2 bases, with 9 bases between them. The CDR3 sequence is 13 residues long. Germline assignment: CDR1 LNHDA and CDR2 SQIVND (reference sequence). The CDR3 sequence is CASIGGGNQPQHF. In DNA form, the CDR3 reads TGTGCCAGTATTGGGGGCGGCAATCAGCCCCAGCATTTT.

This clone was recorded at least ten times. The J gene is TRBJ1-2, the V gene TRBV19; D gene unclear. CDR3 size: 15 residues. Germline CDR1 and CDR2: LNHDA and SQIVND (reference sequence). V lost 7 bases to trimming and J lost 1 base, with 16 bases between them. The CDR3 nucleotides read TGTGCCAGTACCGATACCGGACTCCGTAACTATGGCTACACCTTC. Translating gives CASTDTGLRNYGYTF.

The chain combines TRBV5-1 with TRBJ2-1; a weak D match, TRBD1 (6 bases). Trimming removed 5 bases at V and 7 bases at J, with 19 bases between. Germline loops: CDR1 SGHRS, CDR2 YFSETQ. This CDR3 is 15 amino acids long. CDR3 sequence reads: CASSRATGMGNEQFF. The CDR3, as DNA: TGCGCCAGCAGTCGCGCCACAGGGATGGGGAATGAGCAGTTCTTC.

This rearrangement joins TRBV4-2 to TRBJ1-4; the D is unclear. From germline, CDR1 is LGHNA and CDR2 YNFKEQ. V lost 1 base and J 0 bases, leaving 6 bases between the germline ends. This CDR3 has 15 residues. CDR3 in DNA: TGTGCCAGCAGCCAAGCCGGGTCAACTAATGAAAAACTGTTTTTT. Its protein is CASSQAGSTNEKLFF.

The chain recombines TRBV5-4 with TRBJ2-7, with D maybe TRBD2 (5 bases). The germline V gene has CDR1 SGHNT and CDR2 YYREEE (reference sequence). CDR3 length equals 14 residues. The V end lost 2 bases, the J end lost 6 bases, and 15 bases lay between the germline ends. The CDR3 is CASSFGLKDTEQYF. CDR3 DNA sequence: TGTGCCAGCAGCTTCGGACTTAAAGATACCGAGCAGTACTTC.

The chain joins TRBV7-2 to TRBJ1-1, with 9 bases that match TRBD1. The ends lost 1 base at V and 6 bases at J; junction bases unmatched: 6. From germline, CDR1 is SGHTA and CDR2 FQGNSA. This CDR3 is built from 15 residues. The chain's CDR3 is CASSLGQGVIAEAFF. CDR3 sequence (DNA): TGTGCCAGCAGCTTAGGACAGGGGGTTATCGCTGAAGCTTTCTTT.

In DNA, the CDR3 is TGTGCCAGCAGCGTAAGACAGGGAGCCCCCTACGAGCAGTACTTC. Its protein is CASSVRQGAPYEQYF. The chain combines TRBV9 with TRBJ2-7, with 7 bases identical to TRBD1. This CDR3 is built from 15 residues. V was pared by 1 base and J by 2 bases, with 6 bases of the junction left unmatched. Germline V gene lookup returns CDR1 SGDLS and CDR2 YYNGEE.

Regarding this clone: This CDR3 is also generated by other DNA sequences in the sample. V gene TRBV6-2 or TRBV6-3 combines with J gene TRBJ1-2, with D possibly TRBD1 on 6 matching bases. V was trimmed by 3 bases and J by 4 bases, leaving 12 bases between them. The V gene's germline CDR1 is MNHEY and CDR2 SVGEGT. CDR3 length: 14 amino acids. The DNA for the CDR3 is TGTGCCAGCAGTTATCAGGACAGCTTCTATGGCTACACCTTC. Protein: CASSYQDSFYGYTF.

This chain uses TRBV11-2 with TRBJ2-7; D uncertain. Trimming shortened V by 6 bases and J by 3 bases, and 12 bases separated the two germline ends. CDR3 length: 13 amino acids. CDR1 and CDR2 (germline): SGHAT, FQNNGV. The CDR3 nucleotides read TGTGCCAGCAGAGAATCGGTATTCTACGAGCAGTACTTC. Its protein product is CASRESVFYEQYF.

This sequence joins TRBV5-1 and TRBJ2-7; maybe TRBD1 (5 bases). The V gene's germline CDR1 is SGHRS and CDR2 YFSETQ. The V end lost 5 bases, the J end lost 2 bases, and 17 bases lay between the germline ends. CDR3 length equals 15 residues. CDR3 amino acids: CASRAGPSPTYEQYF. The CDR3 DNA sequence: TGCGCCAGCAGGGCAGGGCCCTCACCGACCTACGAGCAGTACTTC.